This TCR beta chain was captured by sequencing in a study of patients and donors after allogeneic stem cell transplantation. V was cut by 1 base and J by 4 bases, with 23 bases left in between. This CDR3 has 20 amino acids. Looked up from germline, CDR1 is SGHVS and CDR2 is FQNEAQ. TCRdb redid the calling of the RT-PCR reads with MiXCR, one entry per CDR3 protein. The table lists about 960,000 distinct CDR3 sequences, approximately 18% of them singletons. This clonotype was seen a few times. The sequence came from a human donor who was either an allogeneic HSCT recipient or a stem cell or donor lymphocyte infusion donor (not recorded which). It is not recorded whose cells these are; they may come from a transplant donor. Sequencing was done on a sample of blood, either unsorted or a sorted T cell fraction (not recorded which). The rearrangement links TRBV7-8 to TRBJ1-6; D unresolved. The CDR3 DNA follows: TGTGCCAGCAGCTTAGGATTTCCAGGAAGTTTTTGGGTTTATAATTCACCCCTCCACTTT. Its translation is CASSLGFPGSFWVYNSPLHF. Full variable domain (rest looked up from reference TRBV7-8 and TRBJ1-6): GAGVSQSPRYKVAKRGQDVALRCDPISGHVSLFWYQQALGQGPEFLTYFQNEAQLDKSGLPSDRFFAERPEGSVSTLKIQRTQQEDSAVYLCASSLGFPGSFWVYNSPLHFGNGTRLTVT.